These T cell receptor beta chains were read from a single sample in a study of shared clonotypes between healthy human individuals. Profiled with immunoSEQ multiplex PCR; TCRdb holds only in-frame clones, not every one. The data show approximately 350,000 clones, with roughly 96% seen just once and about 0.32% held by the top ten. The material sequenced was memory CD8+ T cells sorted from blood. Receptor source: a man aged 25-45 years in good health. Each CDR3 is given with its conserved first and last residue. The D gene is left open where the match is weak. Rows may omit the clone size; those that give it use once, few, many or a size class.

clone_size: -; d_call: -; v_call: TRBV29-1; j_call: TRBJ2-1; cdr3_nt: TGCAGCTTTGAGGAAGGGTACAATGAGCAGTTCTTC; cdr3_aa: CSFEEGYNEQFF
clone_size: -; d_call: -; v_call: TRBV29-1; j_call: TRBJ1-3; cdr3_nt: TGCAGCGTCCATTGGCCGGGGGGAAACACCATATATTTT; cdr3_aa: CSVHWPGGNTIYF
clone_size: -; d_call: -; v_call: TRBV20-1; j_call: TRBJ2-1; cdr3_nt: TGCAGTGCTAGACCTCAGGTTGAGCAGTTCTTC; cdr3_aa: CSARPQVEQFF
clone_size: once; d_call: -; v_call: TRBV27; j_call: TRBJ2-2; cdr3_nt: TGTGCCAGCAGTTTTCAGAGAAACACCGGGGAGCTGTTTTTT; cdr3_aa: CASSFQRNTGELFF
clone_size: -; d_call: TRBD1; v_call: TRBV28; j_call: TRBJ1-2; cdr3_nt: TGTGCCAGCAGTTTGGCGGACAGGGTCTATGGCTACACCTTC; cdr3_aa: CASSLADRVYGYTF
clone_size: -; d_call: -; v_call: TRBV28; j_call: TRBJ2-7; cdr3_nt: TGTGCCAGCAGCTTTGCGGGGACCTACGAGCAGTACTTC; cdr3_aa: CASSFAGTYEQYF
clone_size: -; d_call: -; v_call: TRBV7-2; j_call: TRBJ2-1; cdr3_nt: TGTGCCCACCCCGGGGGGCAGTTCTTC; cdr3_aa: CAHPGGQFF
clone_size: -; d_call: -; v_call: TRBV2; j_call: TRBJ1-1; cdr3_nt: TGTGCCAGCAGAGGGGTGGTAACTGAAGCTTTCTTT; cdr3_aa: CASRGVVTEAFF
clone_size: -; d_call: -; v_call: TRBV28; j_call: TRBJ2-7; cdr3_nt: TGTGCCAGCAGTTTTCTAAGCTACGAGCAGTACTTC; cdr3_aa: CASSFLSYEQYF
clone_size: -; d_call: -; v_call: TRBV5-6; j_call: TRBJ2-1; cdr3_nt: TGTGCCAGCAGCTTCCCGGGACTGCAATACAATGAGCAGTTCTTC; cdr3_aa: CASSFPGLQYNEQFF
clone_size: -; d_call: TRBD2; v_call: TRBV5-1; j_call: TRBJ2-5; cdr3_nt: TGCGCCAGCAGCTTAATAGCGGGCGGGAGGGAGACCCAGTACTTC; cdr3_aa: CASSLIAGGRETQYF
clone_size: -; d_call: TRBD2; v_call: TRBV5-1; j_call: TRBJ2-3; cdr3_nt: TGCGCCAGCAGCTTGGTGGTCCGCGGACTAGCGGACCAAGATACGCAGTATTTT; cdr3_aa: CASSLVVRGLADQDTQYF
clone_size: -; d_call: TRBD2; v_call: TRBV27; j_call: TRBJ2-3; cdr3_nt: TGTGCCAGCAGGCGACTAGCGAAAAGCACAGATACGCAGTATTTT; cdr3_aa: CASRRLAKSTDTQYF
clone_size: -; d_call: -; v_call: TRBV19; j_call: TRBJ1-2; cdr3_nt: TGTGCCAGTAGCGAGGGGCGCGGCTACACCTTC; cdr3_aa: CASSEGRGYTF
clone_size: -; d_call: -; v_call: TRBV5-3; j_call: TRBJ2-5; cdr3_nt: TGTGCCAGAGCTAAGAGTGAGACCCAGTACTTC; cdr3_aa: CARAKSETQYF
clone_size: -; d_call: TRBD2; v_call: TRBV13; j_call: TRBJ2-7; cdr3_nt: TGTGCCAGCAGCACCAAAGCGGGAGCGCTGGGCGAGCAATACTTC; cdr3_aa: CASSTKAGALGEQYF
clone_size: -; d_call: TRBD1; v_call: TRBV2; j_call: TRBJ2-6; cdr3_nt: TGTGCCAGCAGTGGCGACAGGGGTACTGGGGCCAACGTCCTGACTTTC; cdr3_aa: CASSGDRGTGANVLTF
clone_size: -; d_call: TRBD2; v_call: TRBV5-6; j_call: TRBJ2-7; cdr3_nt: TGTGCCAGCAGCTTCGCAGCGGGAGACCTCTACGGGCAGTACTTC; cdr3_aa: CASSFAAGDLYGQYF
clone_size: -; d_call: -; v_call: TRBV29-1; j_call: TRBJ2-5; cdr3_nt: TGCAGCGCCTCTAGCAGCGGAGAGACCCAGTACTTC; cdr3_aa: CSASSSGETQYF